Shown below are 22 T cell receptor beta chains from a single sample sequenced in a study of cytomegalovirus exposure and HLA in healthy donors. Assay: immunoSEQ multiplex PCR; the TCRdb copy retains only in-frame clones and omits some. The table records 150,000 to 200,000 clones, 85% of them present only once. Sequencing used PBMCs. These receptors were taken from a man between 18 and 29 years old in good health and CMV-seropositive.

The CDR3 here is CATSSSGGADEQFF. In DNA form, the CDR3 reads TGTGCCACGTCCTCTAGCGGGGGGGCCGATGAGCAGTTCTTC. The rearrangement uses TRBV5-6 and TRBJ2-1, with 12 bases that match TRBD2. The CDR3 length is 14 residues. The V segment lost 9 bases and the J segment 8 bases; nucleotides outside the gene matches: 9. Germline values: CDR1 SGHDT, CDR2 YYEEEE.

A single count supports this clone. This chain uses TRBV6-1 with TRBJ1-1; possible D gene TRBD1, 6 bases. The germline gives CDR1 MNHNS, CDR2 SASEGT. V was cut by 5 bases and J by 1 base, with 11 bases left in between. CDR3 length: 14 amino acids. The CDR3 region is CASSPGTRNTEAFF. DNA for the CDR3: TGTGCCAGCAGTCCCGGGACACGGAACACTGAAGCTTTCTTT.

The chain has TRBV9 and TRBJ2-1; 11 nucleotides align to TRBD2. Germline CDR1 SGDLS, CDR2 YYNGEE. CDR3 size: 16 residues. Trimming removed 4 bases from V and 3 bases from J; junction bases left unmatched: 6. DNA of the CDR3: TGTGCCAGCAGCCCTTTAGCGGGAGGGGGCTACAATGAGCAGTTCTTC. Its translation: CASSPLAGGGYNEQFF.

The chain has TRBV6-5 and TRBJ1-1; D is unresolved. V was pared by 4 bases and J by 7 bases, with 10 bases between. CDR1 is MNHEY, CDR2 SVGAGI, per germline. The CDR3 spans 12 residues. The CDR3 region has the DNA TGTGCCAGCAGTTCCCCCTCCGGTGAAGCTTTCTTT. Translation: CASSSPSGEAFF.

This clone has only a few counts. The rearrangement uses TRBV4-1 and TRBJ2-4, with D unresolved. Trimming pared 5 bases from V and 0 bases from J, leaving 8 bases between. This CDR3 is built from 14 residues. The V gene's germline CDR1 is MGHRA and CDR2 YSYEKL. The CDR3 DNA follows: TGCGCCAGCAGCGATATACTAGCCAAAAACATTCAGTACTTC. It yields the protein CASSDILAKNIQYF.

The V and J genes are TRBV15 and TRBJ2-2, with 7 bases that match TRBD1. V was pared by 1 base and J by 3 bases, with 14 bases of the junction left unmatched. Germline CDR1 LNHNV, CDR2 YYDKDF (reference sequence). This CDR3 has 19 amino acids. CDR3 residues: CATSRGPTGYPSYTGELFF. The CDR3 DNA reads TGTGCCACCAGCAGAGGACCGACAGGGTACCCTTCGTACACCGGGGAGCTGTTTTTT.

The V and J genes are TRBV5-1 and TRBJ2-5; 8 nucleotides match TRBD1. The germline gives CDR1 SGHRS, CDR2 YFSETQ. V lost 0 bases, J lost 7 bases, and 5 bases stayed unmatched. The CDR3 runs to 14 residues. CDR3 DNA sequence: TGCGCCAGCAGCTTGGGACAGGGGATCGGGACCCAGTACTTC. Translation gives CASSLGQGIGTQYF.

The chain employs TRBV28 and TRBJ2-7; TRBD1 is a possible D gene (6 bases). Trimming stripped 6 bases from V and 3 bases from J, with 15 bases between. The CDR3 contains 14 residues. CDR1 is MDHEN and CDR2 is SYDVKM in the germline V gene. This CDR3 is CASSHRDTDYEQYF. CDR3 DNA sequence: TGTGCCAGCAGCCACCGGGACACGGACTACGAGCAGTACTTC.

J is TRBJ1-5 and V is TRBV11-2; TRBD1 aligns across 10 bases. V lost 2 bases and J lost 3; bases outside the gene matches: 7. Per the germline V gene, CDR1 is SGHAT and CDR2 is FQNNGV. This CDR3 is built from 17 residues. CDR3 sequence reads: CASSLKGGTGDNQPQHF. In DNA form, the CDR3 reads TGTGCCAGCAGCTTAAAAGGGGGGACAGGGGACAATCAGCCCCAGCATTTT.

This sequence joins TRBV19 and TRBJ1-1; D uncertain. V lost 6 bases, J lost 1 base, and 12 bases lay in between. CDR1 LNHDA and CDR2 SQIVND come from the germline V gene (reference sequence). This CDR3 comprises 14 residues. The CDR3 DNA is TGTGCCAGTAGGGCCGACATTGCGAACACTGAAGCTTTCTTT. Residues: CASRADIANTEAFF.

The chain uses TRBV6-6 and TRBJ2-6; D gene uncertain. V was clipped by 2 bases and J by 1 base, with 9 bases between them. Germline assignment: CDR1 MNHNY and CDR2 SVGAGI (reference sequence). The CDR3 is 16 amino acids. The CDR3 here is CASSYSPTSGANVLTF. CDR3 in DNA: TGTGCCAGCAGTTACAGCCCTACTTCTGGGGCCAACGTCCTGACTTTC.

As DNA, the CDR3 is TGCAGCGTTGAAGATCTCGGGGGATCCGGCTATGGCTACACCTTC. This sequence encodes CSVEDLGGSGYGYTF. The rearrangement links TRBV29-1 to TRBJ1-2, with a tentative D call TRBD1 (5 bases). The V gene's germline CDR1 is SQVTM and CDR2 ANQGSEA. V shed 0 bases and J shed 4 bases, with 15 bases lying between them. The CDR3 contains 15 residues.

In DNA form, the CDR3 reads TGTGCCAGCAGTGAATACCAGGGGGGCTATGGCTACACCTTC. It translates to CASSEYQGGYGYTF. The chain uses TRBV2 and TRBJ1-2; 7 bases fit TRBD1. The germline CDR1 and CDR2 sequences are SNHLY and FYNNEI. The J segment lost 4 bases and the V segment lost 2 bases, leaving 4 bases of the junction unmatched. This CDR3 is built from 14 residues.

The V call is TRBV13, the J call TRBJ2-7; 10 bases are shared with TRBD1. This CDR3 has 14 residues. V lost 7 bases and J lost 3; bases outside the gene matches: 6. Germline V gene data show CDR1 as PRHDT and CDR2 as FYEKMQ (reference sequence). The CDR3 coding sequence is TGTGCCAGCACCTTCGGGACAGGGGTCTACGAGCAGTACTTC. It yields the protein CASTFGTGVYEQYF.

The rearrangement links TRBV10-2 to TRBJ2-1; 11 bases are shared with TRBD2. This CDR3 contains 14 residues. Trimming took 7 bases from V and 4 from J; bases not matched to a gene: 3. Germline V gives CDR1 WSHSY, CDR2 SAAADI. Here the CDR3 reads CASTLAGGYNEQFF. CDR3 in DNA: TGCGCCAGCACCCTAGCGGGAGGTTACAATGAGCAGTTCTTC.

The chain recombines TRBV4-1 with TRBJ2-5, with D perhaps TRBD1 (6 bases). V shed 0 bases and J shed 2 bases, with 13 bases lying between them. The CDR3 covers 16 residues. The V gene's germline CDR1 is MGHRA and CDR2 YSYEKL. This CDR3 is CASSQDPGRGQETQYF. For the CDR3, the DNA is TGCGCCAGCAGCCAAGATCCAGGCAGGGGACAAGAGACCCAGTACTTC.

The rearrangement links TRBV2 to TRBJ2-3; 7 bases match TRBD1. The CDR3 is made up of 15 amino acids. Germline values: CDR1 SNHLY, CDR2 FYNNEI. V gave up 0 bases and J gave up 2 bases; unmatched junction bases: 2. Here the CDR3 reads CASSEARGYTDTQYF. As DNA, the CDR3 is TGTGCCAGCAGTGAAGCCAGGGGGTACACAGATACGCAGTATTTT.

V and J are TRBV6-1 and TRBJ2-3; 9 positions match TRBD2. Germline-derived CDR1 and CDR2 are MNHNS and SASEGT. Trimming removed 6 bases from V and 5 bases from J; junction bases left unmatched: 6. There are 14 residues in the CDR3. CDR3: CASRLAGLGDTQYF. CDR3 coding DNA: TGTGCCAGCAGGCTAGCGGGGCTCGGAGATACGCAGTATTTT.

The chain combines TRBV28 with TRBJ1-2, with 10 bases aligning to TRBD1. Germline V gene data show CDR1 as MDHEN and CDR2 as SYDVKM. CDR3 length: 14 amino acids. J was trimmed by 6 bases and V by 6 bases; bases with no gene match: 7. Here the CDR3 reads CASSPGTGENGYTF. As DNA, the CDR3 is TGTGCCAGCAGCCCAGGGACAGGGGAAAATGGCTACACCTTC.

CDR3 protein: CASSIRDSYGYTF. CDR3 nucleotide sequence: TGTGCCAGTAGTATCCGGGACTCCTATGGCTACACCTTC. The chain links TRBV19 to TRBJ1-2, with D perhaps TRBD1 (5 bases). Germline V lookup: CDR1 LNHDA, CDR2 SQIVND (reference sequence). V lost 3 bases, J lost 4 bases, and 9 bases lay in between. The CDR3 spans 13 residues.

The chain couples TRBV5-1 to TRBJ1-1, with TRBD1 identical over 9 bases. Unmatched junction bases numbered 7, after V lost 0 bases and J lost 1 base. Germline V gene lookup returns CDR1 SGHRS and CDR2 YFSETQ. The CDR3 is made up of 17 amino acids. CDR3 in DNA: TGCGCCAGCAGCTTGGAAGAGGCGGGACAGGGGAACACTGAAGCTTTCTTT. Protein: CASSLEEAGQGNTEAFF. The full variable domain, its missing parts supplied by reference TRBV5-1 and TRBJ1-1, is KAGVTQTPRYLIKTRGQQVTLSCSPISGHRSVSWYQQTPGQGLQFLFEYFSETQRNKGNFPGRFSGRQFSNSRSEMNVSTLELGDSALYLCASSLEEAGQGNTEAFFGQGTRLTVV.

V is TRBV2 and J is TRBJ2-1, with unresolved D. Germline CDR1 reads SNHLY; CDR2 reads FYNNEI. Trimming removed 3 bases from V and 10 bases from J, with 16 bases in between. The CDR3 consists of 14 residues. This CDR3 reads CASSDQEWFEEQFF. DNA of the CDR3: TGTGCCAGCAGTGATCAAGAGTGGTTCGAGGAGCAGTTCTTC.